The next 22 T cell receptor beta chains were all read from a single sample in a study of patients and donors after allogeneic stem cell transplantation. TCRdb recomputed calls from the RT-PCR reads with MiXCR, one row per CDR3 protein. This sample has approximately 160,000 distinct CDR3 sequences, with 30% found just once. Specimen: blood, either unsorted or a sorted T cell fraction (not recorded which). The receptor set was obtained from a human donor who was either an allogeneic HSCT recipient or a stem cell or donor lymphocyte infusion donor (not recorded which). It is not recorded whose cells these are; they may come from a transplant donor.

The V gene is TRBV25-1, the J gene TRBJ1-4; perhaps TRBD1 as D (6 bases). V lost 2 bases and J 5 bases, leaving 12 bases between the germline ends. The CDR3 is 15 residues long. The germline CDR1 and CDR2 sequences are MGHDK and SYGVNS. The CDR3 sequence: CASSEHDRPNEKLFF. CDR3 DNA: TGTGCCAGCAGTGAACACGACAGGCCCAATGAAAAACTGTTTTTT. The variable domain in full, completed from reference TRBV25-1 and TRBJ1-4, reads EADIYQTPRYLVIGTGKKITLECSQTMGHDKMYWYQQDPGMELHLIHYSYGVNSTEKGDLSSESTVSRIRTEHFPLTLESARPSHTSQYLCASSEHDRPNEKLFFGSGTQLSVL.

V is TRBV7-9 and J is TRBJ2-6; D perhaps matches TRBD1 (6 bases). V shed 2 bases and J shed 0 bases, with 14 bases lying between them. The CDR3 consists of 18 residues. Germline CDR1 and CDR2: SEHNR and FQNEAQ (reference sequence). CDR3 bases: TGTGCCAGCAGCTTATTGGGGACATCTTTCTCTGGGGCCAACGTCCTGACTTTC. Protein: CASSLLGTSFSGANVLTF.

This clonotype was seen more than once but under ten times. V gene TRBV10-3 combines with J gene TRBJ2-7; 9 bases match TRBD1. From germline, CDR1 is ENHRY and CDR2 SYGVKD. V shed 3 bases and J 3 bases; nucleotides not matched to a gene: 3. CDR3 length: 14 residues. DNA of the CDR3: TGTGCCATCAGTGAATCGGGACAGGGCTACGAGCAGTACTTC. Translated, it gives CAISESGQGYEQYF.

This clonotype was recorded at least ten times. The CDR3 region has the DNA TGTGCCAGCAGCTCAGGGGCAGGGATCAATCAGCCCCAGCATTTT. Translating it yields CASSSGAGINQPQHF. The V and J genes are TRBV7-6 and TRBJ1-5; D may be TRBD1 (6 bases). Germline lookup yields CDR1 SGHVS and CDR2 FNYEAQ. This CDR3 is 15 amino acids long. The V and J ends lost 4 bases and 3 bases respectively, with 13 bases between them.

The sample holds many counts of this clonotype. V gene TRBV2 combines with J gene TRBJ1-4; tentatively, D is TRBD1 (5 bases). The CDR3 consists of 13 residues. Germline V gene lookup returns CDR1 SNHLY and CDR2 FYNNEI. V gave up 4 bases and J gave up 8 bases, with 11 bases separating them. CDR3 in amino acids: CASSARPGEKLFF. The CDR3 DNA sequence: TGTGCCAGCAGTGCCCGCCCAGGGGAAAAACTGTTTTTT. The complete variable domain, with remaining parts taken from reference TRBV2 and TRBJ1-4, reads EPEVTQTPSHQVTQMGQEVILRCVPISNHLYFYWYRQILGQKVEFLVSFYNNEISEKSEIFDDQFSVERPDGSNFTLKIRSTKLEDSAMYFCASSARPGEKLFFGSGTQLSVL.

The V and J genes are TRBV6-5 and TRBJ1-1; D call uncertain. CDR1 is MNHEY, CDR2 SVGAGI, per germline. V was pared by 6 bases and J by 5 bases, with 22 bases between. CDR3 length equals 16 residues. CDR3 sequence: CASSLRAREFETEAFF. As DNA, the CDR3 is TGTGCCAGCAGCCTTCGTGCCCGGGAGTTCGAGACTGAAGCTTTCTTT.

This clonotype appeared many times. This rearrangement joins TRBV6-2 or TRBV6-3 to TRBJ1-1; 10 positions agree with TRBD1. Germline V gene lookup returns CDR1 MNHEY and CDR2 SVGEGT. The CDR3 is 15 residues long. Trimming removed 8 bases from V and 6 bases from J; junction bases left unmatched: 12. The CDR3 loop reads CASENPGQGIAEAFF. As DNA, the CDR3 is TGTGCCAGCGAAAACCCGGGACAGGGGATTGCTGAAGCTTTCTTT.

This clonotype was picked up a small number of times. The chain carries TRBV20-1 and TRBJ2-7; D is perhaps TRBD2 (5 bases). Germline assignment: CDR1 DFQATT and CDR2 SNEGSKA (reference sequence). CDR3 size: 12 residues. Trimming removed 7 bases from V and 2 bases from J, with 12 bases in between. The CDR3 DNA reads TGCAGTGTCGGGAACCCCACCTACGAGCAGTACTTC. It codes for CSVGNPTYEQYF.

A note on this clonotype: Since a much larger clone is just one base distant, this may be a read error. CDR3 protein: CSATGPQSSGDTIYF. The CDR3 region has the DNA TGCAGCGCTACCGGGCCTCAGAGCTCTGGAGACACCATATATTTT. This rearrangement joins TRBV29-1 to TRBJ1-3; D is unresolved. Germline V gene sequence: CDR1 SQVTM, CDR2 ANQGSEA. The length of the CDR3 is 15 residues.

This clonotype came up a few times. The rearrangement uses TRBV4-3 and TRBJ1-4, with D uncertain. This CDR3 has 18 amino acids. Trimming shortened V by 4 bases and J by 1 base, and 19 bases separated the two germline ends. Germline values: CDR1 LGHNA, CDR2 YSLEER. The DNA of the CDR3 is TGCGCCAGCAGCCCCCGAGACGAGCCCTTAAAAACTAATGAAAAACTGTTTTTT. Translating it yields CASSPRDEPLKTNEKLFF.

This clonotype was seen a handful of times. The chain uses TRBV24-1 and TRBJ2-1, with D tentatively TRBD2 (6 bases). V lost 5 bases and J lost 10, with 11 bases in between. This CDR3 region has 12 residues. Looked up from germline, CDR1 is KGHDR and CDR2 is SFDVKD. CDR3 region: CATSGDSREQFF. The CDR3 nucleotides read TGTGCCACCAGTGGGGACTCTAGGGAGCAGTTCTTC.

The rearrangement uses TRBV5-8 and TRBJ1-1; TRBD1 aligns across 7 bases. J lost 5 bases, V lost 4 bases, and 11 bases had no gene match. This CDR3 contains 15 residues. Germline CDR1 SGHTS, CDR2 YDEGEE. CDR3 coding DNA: TGTGCCAGCAGCCCCCGGACAGGAAGGCGTACTGAAGCTTTCTTT. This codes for CASSPRTGRRTEAFF.

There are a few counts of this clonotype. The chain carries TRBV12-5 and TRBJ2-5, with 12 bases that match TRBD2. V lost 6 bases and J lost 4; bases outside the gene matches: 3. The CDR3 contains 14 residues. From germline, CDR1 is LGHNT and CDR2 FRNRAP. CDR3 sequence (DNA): TGTGCTAGTGGCCCGGGACTAGCGGGAGAGACCCAGTACTTC. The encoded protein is CASGPGLAGETQYF.

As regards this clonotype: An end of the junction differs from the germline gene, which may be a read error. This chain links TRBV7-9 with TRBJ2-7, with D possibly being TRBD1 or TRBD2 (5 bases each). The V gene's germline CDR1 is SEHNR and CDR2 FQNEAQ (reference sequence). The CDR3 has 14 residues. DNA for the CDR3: TGTGCCAGCAGCCTAGCAGGGAGTACCTACGAGCAGTACTTC. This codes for CASSLAGSTYEQYF.

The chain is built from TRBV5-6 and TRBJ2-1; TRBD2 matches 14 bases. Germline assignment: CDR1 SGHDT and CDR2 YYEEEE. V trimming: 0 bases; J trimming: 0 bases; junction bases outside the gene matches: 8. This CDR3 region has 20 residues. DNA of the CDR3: TGTGCCAGCAGCTTGGCCGTAGGACTAGCGGGAGGTCGCTCCTACAATGAGCAGTTCTTC. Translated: CASSLAVGLAGGRSYNEQFF.

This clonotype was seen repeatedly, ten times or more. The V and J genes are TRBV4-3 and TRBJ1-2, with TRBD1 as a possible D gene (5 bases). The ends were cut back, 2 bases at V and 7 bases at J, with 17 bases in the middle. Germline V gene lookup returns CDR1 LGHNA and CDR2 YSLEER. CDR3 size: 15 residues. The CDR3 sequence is CASSQQGTSVAGYTF. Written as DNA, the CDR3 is TGCGCCAGCAGCCAACAGGGTACAAGTGTAGCTGGCTACACCTTC.

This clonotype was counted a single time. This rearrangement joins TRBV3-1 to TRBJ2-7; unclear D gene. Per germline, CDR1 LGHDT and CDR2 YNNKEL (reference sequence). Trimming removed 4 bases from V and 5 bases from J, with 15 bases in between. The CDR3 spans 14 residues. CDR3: CASSRSSYKDEQYF. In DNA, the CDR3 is TGTGCCAGCAGCCGTTCTTCATACAAGGACGAGCAGTACTTC.

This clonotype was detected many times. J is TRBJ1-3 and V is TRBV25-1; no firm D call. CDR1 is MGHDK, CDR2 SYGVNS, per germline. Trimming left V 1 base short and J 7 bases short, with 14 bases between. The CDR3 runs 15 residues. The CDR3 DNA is TGTGCCAGCAGTGAATCGAAGAGGGATTTCAACACCATATATTTT. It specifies CASSESKRDFNTIYF.

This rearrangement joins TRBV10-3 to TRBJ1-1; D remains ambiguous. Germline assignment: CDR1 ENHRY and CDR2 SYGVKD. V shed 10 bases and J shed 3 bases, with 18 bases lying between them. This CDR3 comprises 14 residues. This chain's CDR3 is CATCEDPSYTEAFF. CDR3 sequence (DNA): TGTGCCACCTGCGAGGACCCTTCCTACACTGAAGCTTTCTTT.

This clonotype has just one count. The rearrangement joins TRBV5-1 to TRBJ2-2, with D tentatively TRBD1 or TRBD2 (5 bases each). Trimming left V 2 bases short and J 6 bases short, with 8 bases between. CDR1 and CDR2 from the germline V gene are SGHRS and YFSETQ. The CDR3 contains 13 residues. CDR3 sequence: CASSFEGPGELFF. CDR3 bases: TGCGCCAGCAGCTTCGAGGGACCCGGGGAGCTGTTTTTT.

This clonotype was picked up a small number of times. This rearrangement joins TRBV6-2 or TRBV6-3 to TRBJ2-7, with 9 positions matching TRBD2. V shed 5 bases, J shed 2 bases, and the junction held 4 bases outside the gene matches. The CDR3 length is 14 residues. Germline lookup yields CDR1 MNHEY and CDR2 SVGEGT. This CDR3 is CASSKTSGPYEQYF. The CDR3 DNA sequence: TGTGCCAGCAGTAAGACTAGCGGACCCTACGAGCAGTACTTC.

Written as DNA, the CDR3 is TGTGCCAGCAGCTTAACTCTCGGACCCTACGAGCAGTACTTC. Residues: CASSLTLGPYEQYF. The chain uses TRBV7-9 and TRBJ2-7; D remains unclear. Between the trimmed V and J ends, which lost 2 bases and 2 bases, there was a span of 10 bases. Germline V gene data show CDR1 as SEHNR and CDR2 as FQNEAQ (reference sequence). The CDR3 totals 14 residues.